What follows are 19 T cell receptor beta chains derived from one specimen sequenced in a study of cytomegalovirus exposure and HLA in healthy donors. The PCR employed 60 Vbeta primers together with 13 Jbeta primers. Sequencing used immunoSEQ multiplex PCR; TCRdb keeps in-frame clones, though not all of them. Of about 180,000 clones in the sample, around 82% were seen once. Input material: PBMCs. The origin of the receptors is a man in his sixties in good health and CMV-seronegative.

The DNA of the CDR3 is TGCGCCAGCAGCCCCGGTGGTCCCAGGGGGGAGCAGTACTTC. Protein product: CASSPGGPRGEQYF. V usage is TRBV5-1 and J usage is TRBJ2-7, with 7 bases identical to TRBD1. Looked up from germline, CDR1 is SGHRS and CDR2 is YFSETQ. Trimming took 4 bases from V and 7 from J; bases not matched to a gene: 11. CDR3 length: 14 residues.

The genes are TRBV28 and TRBJ2-1, with 9 positions matching TRBD2. This CDR3 is 15 amino acids long. Germline CDR1 reads MDHEN; CDR2 reads SYDVKM. J lost 8 bases, V lost 6 bases, and 11 bases had no gene match. CDR3 loop: CASRTGGGATHEQFF. The CDR3 DNA sequence: TGTGCCAGCAGGACGGGCGGGGGGGCCACCCATGAGCAGTTCTTC.

The V gene is TRBV9, the J gene TRBJ1-6, with D possibly being TRBD1 (5 bases). V lost 3 bases to trimming and J lost 2 bases, with 15 bases between them. The CDR3 runs to 17 residues. In germline, CDR1 is SGDLS, CDR2 YYNGEE. The CDR3 reads CASSGGLTGAYNSPLHF. The CDR3 DNA reads as TGTGCCAGCAGCGGGGGACTGACCGGAGCCTATAATTCACCCCTCCACTTT. Complete variable domain (other parts from reference TRBV9 and TRBJ1-6): DSGVTQTPKHLITATGQRVTLRCSPRSGDLSVYWYQQSLDQGLQFLIQYYNGEERAKGNILERFSAQQFPDLHSELNLSSLELGDSALYFCASSGGLTGAYNSPLHFGNGTRLTVT.

The rearrangement links TRBV2 to TRBJ2-1; 8 nucleotides agree with TRBD1. Germline CDR1 SNHLY, CDR2 FYNNEI. The CDR3 sequence is 15 residues long. The J segment lost 3 bases and the V segment lost 6 bases, leaving 7 bases of the junction unmatched. The CDR3 is CASSSGGQGYNEQFF. The CDR3 DNA sequence: TGTGCCAGCAGCTCTGGAGGACAGGGCTACAATGAGCAGTTCTTC.

The chain uses TRBV28 and TRBJ2-3; 8 bases map to TRBD1. Unmatched junction bases numbered 8, after V lost 5 bases and J lost 1 base. The CDR3 runs to 16 residues. The germline gives CDR1 MDHEN, CDR2 SYDVKM. The CDR3 sequence is CASSPDTGQGTDTQYF. In nucleotides, the CDR3 is TGTGCCAGCAGTCCCGATACGGGACAGGGCACAGATACGCAGTATTTT.

The chain employs TRBV11-1 and TRBJ2-3, with 8 positions matching TRBD1. Losses at the gene ends were 5 bases for V and 8 bases for J; bases not matched to a gene: 6. There are 13 residues in the CDR3. Germline V lookup: CDR1 SGHAT, CDR2 FQDESV (reference sequence). The DNA of the CDR3 is TGTGCCAGCAGCACCAGACAGGGGACTACGCAGTATTTT. It specifies CASSTRQGTTQYF.

V gene TRBV19 combines with J gene TRBJ1-5; D call uncertain. The CDR3 has 16 amino acids. The V end lost 0 bases, the J end lost 3 bases, and 12 bases lay between the germline ends. Germline V gene sequence: CDR1 LNHDA, CDR2 SQIVND (reference sequence). The DNA of the CDR3 is TGTGCCAGTAGTATAGATCTCTGGAGTTACAATCAGCCCCAGCATTTT. It codes for CASSIDLWSYNQPQHF.

V usage is TRBV14 and J usage is TRBJ1-1; the match to TRBD1 covers 10 bases. Germline trimming cut 5 bases from V and 3 bases from J; bases unmatched to any gene: 6. The CDR3 sequence is 15 residues long. Germline lookup yields CDR1 SGHDN and CDR2 FVKESK. The CDR3: CASSKRTGGDTEAFF. The CDR3 DNA reads TGTGCCAGCAGCAAGCGGACAGGGGGAGACACTGAAGCTTTCTTT. The variable domain in full, completed from reference TRBV14 and TRBJ1-1, reads EAGVTQFPSHSVIEKGQTVTLRCDPISGHDNLYWYRRVMGKEIKFLLHFVKESKQDESGMPNNRFLAERTGGTYSTLKVQPAELEDSGVYFCASSKRTGGDTEAFFGQGTRLTVV.

As to this clone: Other DNA sequences in this sample translate to the same CDR3. The chain carries TRBV21-1 and TRBJ2-7; the table calls TRBD2, which could not be checked here. TRBV21-1 is tagged as a pseudogene. CDR3 length: 13 amino acids. This CDR3 is CASSKERDYEQYF. DNA of the CDR3: TGTGCCAGCAGCAAGGAGCGGGACTACGAGCAGTACTTC.

This chain links TRBV10-3 with TRBJ2-7; 10 bases agree with TRBD1. Germline lookup yields CDR1 ENHRY and CDR2 SYGVKD. This CDR3 contains 15 residues. V gave up 5 bases and J gave up 6 bases; unmatched junction bases: 10. The chain's CDR3 is CAISRESRTGGEQYF. The DNA for the CDR3 is TGTGCCATCAGTAGGGAGTCGAGGACAGGGGGCGAGCAGTACTTC.

This rearrangement joins TRBV2 to TRBJ2-1; 11 bases match TRBD1. J gave up 9 bases and V 3 bases, and 10 bases lay outside the gene matches. Germline loops: CDR1 SNHLY, CDR2 FYNNEI. The CDR3 consists of 16 residues. CDR3 in DNA: TGTGCCAGCAGTGAGGAACGGACAGGGGGCAAAGGTGAGCAGTTCTTC. It yields the protein CASSEERTGGKGEQFF.

The V and J genes are TRBV6-5 and TRBJ2-7; 8 bases map to TRBD2. Losses at the gene ends were 6 bases for V and 11 bases for J; bases not matched to a gene: 15. Germline V gene data show CDR1 as MNHEY and CDR2 as SVGAGI. The CDR3 sequence is 14 residues long. This CDR3 is CASSPTAGRVREYF. The CDR3 DNA sequence: TGTGCCAGCAGCCCTACCGCCGGGAGGGTTAGAGAGTACTTC.

The genes are TRBV7-9 and TRBJ2-1, with unresolved D. Germline lookup yields CDR1 SEHNR and CDR2 FQNEAQ (reference sequence). Trimming removed 4 bases from V and 0 bases from J, with 10 bases in between. CDR3 length: 15 amino acids. In DNA, the CDR3 is TGTGCCAGCAGCTCAGACACAAGCTCCTACAATGAGCAGTTCTTC. Protein: CASSSDTSSYNEQFF. The complete variable domain, with remaining parts taken from reference TRBV7-9 and TRBJ2-1, reads DTGVSQNPRHKITKRGQNVTFRCDPISEHNRLYWYRQTLGQGPEFLTYFQNEAQLEKSRLLSDRFSAERPKGSFSTLEIQRTEQGDSAMYLCASSSDTSSYNEQFFGPGTRLTVL.

This chain uses TRBV4-2 with TRBJ2-1, with TRBD2 matching over 9 bases. The CDR3 loop spans 15 amino acids. Germline CDR1 reads LGHNA; CDR2 reads YNFKEQ. V lost 4 bases to trimming and J lost 10 bases; unmatched junction nucleotides: 11. CDR3 bases: TGTGCCAGCAGCCCCTTAACCCGTAGCGGGGGAGAGCAGTTCTTC. This sequence encodes CASSPLTRSGGEQFF.

The CDR3 is CASSSGLSMDYEQYF. The CDR3 DNA reads as TGTGCCAGCAGCTCCGGGTTAAGCATGGACTACGAGCAGTACTTC. The chain joins TRBV9 to TRBJ2-7; D gene uncertain. This CDR3 comprises 15 residues. Trimming left V 4 bases short and J 3 bases short, with 17 bases between. Per the germline V gene, CDR1 is SGDLS and CDR2 is YYNGEE.

This clone was observed a few times. V is TRBV2 and J is TRBJ1-5; D unresolved. Germline CDR1 reads SNHLY; CDR2 reads FYNNEI. The CDR3 has 12 amino acids. Trimming removed 3 bases at V and 9 bases at J, with 9 bases between. Here the CDR3 reads CASSERVGPQHF. CDR3 nucleotide sequence: TGTGCCAGCAGTGAGAGGGTAGGGCCCCAGCATTTT.

CDR3 loop: CASSSGAGGRYEQYF. Written as DNA, the CDR3 is TGTGCCAGCAGCTCAGGGGCGGGCGGGAGGTACGAGCAGTACTTC. V and J are TRBV7-6 and TRBJ2-5; 8 bases fit TRBD2. The J call may be wrong; the DNA end is better matched by TRBJ2-7. CDR1 is SGHVS, CDR2 FNYEAQ, per germline. The CDR3 totals 15 residues.

The chain links TRBV10-3 to TRBJ2-6, with TRBD1 identical over 12 bases. Germline V gene lookup returns CDR1 ENHRY and CDR2 SYGVKD. There are 17 residues in the CDR3. Trimming at V came to 6 bases and at J to 2 bases, leaving 5 bases not matched to a gene. Here the CDR3 DNA reads TGTGCCATCAGCCTGGGACAGGGGGCAGCTGGGGCCAACGTCCTGACTTTC. Translation gives CAISLGQGAAGANVLTF.

This chain links TRBV27 with TRBJ1-1; D remains unclear. The CDR3 has 15 amino acids. CDR1 and CDR2 from the germline V gene are MNHEY and SMNVEV (reference sequence). V lost 5 bases, J lost 4 bases, and 17 bases lay in between. CDR3 sequence reads: CASSTGLLLGTEAFF. CDR3 coding DNA: TGTGCCAGCAGTACCGGACTCCTCCTAGGCACTGAAGCTTTCTTT.